Listed below are T cell receptor beta chains from one sample, sequenced in a study of shared clonotypes between healthy human individuals. TCRdb's copy holds only in-frame clones and misses some; the assay was immunoSEQ multiplex PCR. The table records 170,000 or so clones, over 50% of them present only once. Sequencing was done on a sample of memory CD4+ T cells sorted from blood. Receptor source: a man aged 30 to 45 in good health. Both conserved end residues are part of each CDR3. The D gene is left open where the match is weak. Some rows mark clone size as missing; the rest say once, few, many or name a class of expanded clone.

j_gene: TRBJ2-5; v_gene: TRBV5-6; abundance: NA; len: 17; d_gene: TRBD2; CDR3aa: CASSLPGTSGSVETQYF; CDR3nt: TGTGCCAGCAGCTTACCCGGGACTAGCGGGAGTGTGGAGACCCAGTACTTC
j_gene: TRBJ2-1; v_gene: TRBV5-3; abundance: NA; len: 17; d_gene: TRBD2; CDR3aa: CARSLELGTSHYNEQFF; CDR3nt: TGTGCCAGAAGCTTGGAATTAGGGACTAGCCATTACAATGAGCAGTTCTTC
j_gene: TRBJ2-1; v_gene: TRBV11-2; abundance: once; len: 14; d_gene: NA; CDR3aa: CASSLERRWNEQFF; CDR3nt: TGTGCCAGCAGCTTAGAACGCCGCTGGAATGAGCAGTTCTTC
j_gene: TRBJ1-1; v_gene: TRBV6-9; abundance: NA; len: 13; d_gene: NA; CDR3aa: CATRGLSNTEAFF; CDR3nt: TGTGCCACGAGGGGTCTCTCGAACACTGAAGCTTTCTTT
j_gene: TRBJ2-7; v_gene: TRBV7-8; abundance: NA; len: 15; d_gene: TRBD2; CDR3aa: CASSSVREGPNEQYF; CDR3nt: TGTGCCAGCAGCTCGGTACGGGAGGGGCCAAACGAGCAGTACTTC
j_gene: TRBJ1-4; v_gene: TRBV28; abundance: NA; len: 12; d_gene: NA; CDR3aa: CATVSGSEKLFF; CDR3nt: TGTGCCACCGTGAGCGGGAGTGAAAAACTGTTTTTT
j_gene: TRBJ1-1; v_gene: TRBV11-2; abundance: NA; len: 15; d_gene: NA; CDR3aa: CASSPLGGLNTEAFF; CDR3nt: TGTGCCAGCAGCCCTTTAGGGGGGTTGAACACTGAAGCTTTCTTT
j_gene: TRBJ2-1; v_gene: TRBV5-1; abundance: NA; len: 14; d_gene: NA; CDR3aa: CASSFTGALNEQFF; CDR3nt: TGCGCCAGCAGCTTCACGGGAGCTTTAAATGAGCAGTTCTTC
j_gene: TRBJ1-1; v_gene: TRBV6-5; abundance: NA; len: 16; d_gene: NA; CDR3aa: CASSYLRYETVSILFF; CDR3nt: TGTGCCAGCAGTTACCTACGTTACGAGACAGTTTCTATCCTTTTCTTT
j_gene: TRBJ2-3; v_gene: TRBV5-1; abundance: many; len: 15; d_gene: NA; CDR3aa: CASSFQAGHTDTQYF; CDR3nt: TGCGCCAGCAGCTTCCAGGCAGGGCACACAGATACGCAGTATTTT
j_gene: TRBJ2-2; v_gene: TRBV5-4; abundance: NA; len: 16; d_gene: TRBD2; CDR3aa: CASSLVGTSGTGELFF; CDR3nt: TGTGCCAGCAGCTTGGTTGGGACTAGCGGGACCGGGGAGCTGTTTTTT
j_gene: TRBJ2-5; v_gene: TRBV15; abundance: NA; len: 13; d_gene: NA; CDR3aa: CATSRGTKETQYF; CDR3nt: TGTGCCACCAGCAGAGGGACCAAAGAGACCCAGTACTTC
j_gene: TRBJ2-3; v_gene: TRBV7-2; abundance: NA; len: 14; d_gene: NA; CDR3aa: CASSPGLSTDTQYF; CDR3nt: TGTGCCAGCAGCCCCGGGCTGAGCACAGATACGCAGTATTTT
j_gene: TRBJ2-1; v_gene: TRBV6-6; abundance: NA; len: 11; d_gene: NA; CDR3aa: CASRLNNEQFF; CDR3nt: TGTGCCAGCAGGCTAAACAATGAGCAGTTCTTC
j_gene: TRBJ1-3; v_gene: TRBV2; abundance: NA; len: 12; d_gene: NA; CDR3aa: CASSDLLNTIYF; CDR3nt: TGTGCCAGCAGTGACTTGCTGAACACCATATATTTT
j_gene: TRBJ2-1; v_gene: TRBV29-1; abundance: NA; len: 14; d_gene: TRBD2; CDR3aa: CSVDLAGVMGEQFF; CDR3nt: TGCAGCGTTGATCTAGCGGGAGTAATGGGTGAGCAGTTCTTC
j_gene: TRBJ2-7; v_gene: TRBV6-4; abundance: NA; len: 16; d_gene: TRBD2; CDR3aa: CASSSTRLAWSHEQYF; CDR3nt: TGTGCCAGCAGTTCGACTCGACTAGCCTGGAGCCACGAGCAGTACTTC
j_gene: TRBJ2-7; v_gene: TRBV28; abundance: NA; len: 14; d_gene: NA; CDR3aa: CASSLSPINYEQYF; CDR3nt: TGTGCCAGCAGCCTAAGCCCTATAAACTACGAGCAGTACTTC
j_gene: TRBJ1-2; v_gene: TRBV28; abundance: NA; len: 16; d_gene: TRBD1; CDR3aa: CASSLPNDRGRFGYTF; CDR3nt: TGTGCCAGCAGTTTACCGAACGACAGGGGGCGGTTTGGCTACACCTTC
j_gene: TRBJ1-2; v_gene: TRBV10-3; abundance: few; len: 13; d_gene: NA; CDR3aa: CAIGTETGYGYTF; CDR3nt: TGTGCCATCGGAACTGAGACGGGCTATGGCTACACCTTC
j_gene: TRBJ2-1; v_gene: TRBV5-1; abundance: few; len: 16; d_gene: TRBD2; CDR3aa: CASSLIAGGLYNEQFF; CDR3nt: TGCGCCAGCAGCTTGATTGCGGGAGGTCTCTACAATGAGCAGTTCTTC
j_gene: TRBJ2-1; v_gene: TRBV5-1; abundance: NA; len: 17; d_gene: TRBD2; CDR3aa: CASSLYGRTSGNNEQFF; CDR3nt: TGCGCCAGCAGCTTGTACGGGAGGACTAGCGGAAACAATGAGCAGTTCTTC
j_gene: TRBJ2-2; v_gene: TRBV7-8; abundance: NA; len: 19; d_gene: NA; CDR3aa: CASSLRPAGTSANTGELFF; CDR3nt: TGTGCCAGCAGCTTAAGGCCTGCTGGGACTTCAGCGAACACCGGGGAGCTGTTTTTT
j_gene: TRBJ1-1; v_gene: TRBV4-1; abundance: NA; len: 18; d_gene: NA; CDR3aa: CASSYLHARGIASTEAFF; CDR3nt: TGCGCCAGCAGCTATCTCCACGCGCGAGGCATTGCGAGCACTGAAGCTTTCTTT
j_gene: TRBJ1-5; v_gene: TRBV19; abundance: NA; len: 16; d_gene: NA; CDR3aa: CASSIRTAMGNQPQHF; CDR3nt: TGTGCCAGTAGTATCCGGACAGCTATGGGCAATCAGCCCCAGCATTTT
j_gene: TRBJ2-3; v_gene: TRBV2; abundance: once; len: 13; d_gene: NA; CDR3aa: CASCRRSTDTQYF; CDR3nt: TGTGCCAGCTGCCGCCGTAGCACAGATACGCAGTATTTT
j_gene: TRBJ2-3; v_gene: TRBV7-9; abundance: NA; len: 16; d_gene: TRBD2; CDR3aa: CASSRQAGGPTDTQYF; CDR3nt: TGTGCCAGCAGCCGCCAAGCGGGAGGGCCCACAGATACGCAGTATTTT
j_gene: TRBJ2-3; v_gene: TRBV28; abundance: NA; len: 17; d_gene: TRBD1; CDR3aa: CASSFVRDRVRTDTQYF; CDR3nt: TGTGCCAGCAGTTTCGTCCGGGACAGGGTCCGCACAGATACGCAGTATTTT
j_gene: TRBJ2-7; v_gene: TRBV28; abundance: NA; len: 17; d_gene: TRBD1; CDR3aa: CASSLLEVWGQKNEQYF; CDR3nt: TGTGCCAGCAGTTTGTTAGAAGTTTGGGGACAGAAGAATGAGCAGTACTTC
j_gene: TRBJ1-4; v_gene: TRBV11-2; abundance: NA; len: 14; d_gene: NA; CDR3aa: CASSLSGTNEKLFF; CDR3nt: TGTGCCAGCAGCTTATCAGGGACTAATGAAAAACTGTTTTTT
j_gene: TRBJ2-7; v_gene: TRBV9; abundance: NA; len: 15; d_gene: NA; CDR3aa: CASSVRSTPQAEQYF; CDR3nt: TGTGCCAGCAGCGTGAGAAGTACCCCGCAGGCAGAGCAGTACTTC
j_gene: TRBJ2-7; v_gene: TRBV6-6; abundance: NA; len: 13; d_gene: TRBD2; CDR3aa: CASRAGNLYEQYF; CDR3nt: TGTGCCAGCAGAGCGGGGAACCTTTACGAGCAGTACTTC
j_gene: TRBJ2-4; v_gene: TRBV29-1; abundance: NA; len: 14; d_gene: NA; CDR3aa: CSVGGGAGKNIQYF; CDR3nt: TGCAGCGTTGGGGGGGGCGCGGGCAAAAACATTCAGTACTTC
j_gene: TRBJ2-1; v_gene: TRBV7-2; abundance: NA; len: 15; d_gene: TRBD2; CDR3aa: CASSSLAGVANEQFF; CDR3nt: TGTGCCAGCAGCTCCCTAGCGGGAGTCGCCAATGAGCAGTTCTTC
j_gene: TRBJ1-3; v_gene: TRBV9; abundance: NA; len: 14; d_gene: NA; CDR3aa: CASSVDGRVNTIYF; CDR3nt: TGTGCCAGCAGCGTAGACGGCAGGGTAAACACCATATATTTT
j_gene: TRBJ2-7; v_gene: TRBV10-2; abundance: NA; len: 14; d_gene: NA; CDR3aa: CASSGTGKRDEQYF; CDR3nt: TGCGCCAGCAGTGGAACAGGCAAAAGGGACGAGCAGTACTTC
j_gene: TRBJ2-5; v_gene: TRBV5-1; abundance: NA; len: 14; d_gene: TRBD2; CDR3aa: CASSAGTSGETQYF; CDR3nt: TGCGCCAGCAGCGCCGGGACTAGTGGAGAGACCCAGTACTTC
j_gene: TRBJ1-1; v_gene: TRBV6-1; abundance: NA; len: 13; d_gene: NA; CDR3aa: CASSRGVNTEAFF; CDR3nt: TGTGCCAGCAGTAGAGGAGTGAACACTGAAGCTTTCTTT
j_gene: TRBJ2-5; v_gene: TRBV9; abundance: NA; len: 14; d_gene: NA; CDR3aa: CASSVDGTWETQYF; CDR3nt: TGTGCCAGCAGCGTAGACGGGACCTGGGAGACCCAGTACTTC
j_gene: TRBJ2-2; v_gene: TRBV7-9; abundance: NA; len: 15; d_gene: NA; CDR3aa: CASSLDSRRTGELFF; CDR3nt: TGTGCCAGCAGCTTAGACAGTCGGAGGACCGGGGAGCTGTTTTTT
j_gene: TRBJ2-7; v_gene: TRBV2; abundance: NA; len: 12; d_gene: NA; CDR3aa: CASREEVSVQYF; CDR3nt: TGTGCCAGCAGAGAAGAGGTCTCAGTTCAGTACTTC
j_gene: TRBJ1-4; v_gene: TRBV2; abundance: NA; len: 15; d_gene: NA; CDR3aa: CASSDSSGGHEKLFF; CDR3nt: TGTGCCAGCAGTGATTCATCCGGGGGCCATGAAAAACTGTTTTTT